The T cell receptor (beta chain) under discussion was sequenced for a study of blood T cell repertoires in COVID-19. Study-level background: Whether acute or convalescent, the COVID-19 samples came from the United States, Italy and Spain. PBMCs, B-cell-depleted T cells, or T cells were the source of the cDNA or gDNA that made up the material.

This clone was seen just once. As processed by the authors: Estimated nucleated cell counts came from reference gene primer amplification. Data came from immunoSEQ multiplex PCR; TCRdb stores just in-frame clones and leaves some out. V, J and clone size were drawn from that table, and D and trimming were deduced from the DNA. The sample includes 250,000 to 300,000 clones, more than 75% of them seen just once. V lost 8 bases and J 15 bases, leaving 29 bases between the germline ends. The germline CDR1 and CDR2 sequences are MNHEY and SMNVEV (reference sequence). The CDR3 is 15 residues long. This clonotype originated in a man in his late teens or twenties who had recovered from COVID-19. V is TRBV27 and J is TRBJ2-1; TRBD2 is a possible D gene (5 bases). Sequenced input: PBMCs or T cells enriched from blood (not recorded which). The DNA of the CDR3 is TGTGCCAGCGTTAATATGCTAGCAAACATTGGCGTCTGGTTCTTC. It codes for CASVNMLANIGVWFF.